These 20 T cell receptor beta chains were sequenced from one sample in a study of siplizumab effects on memory and regulatory T cells. Assay used: immunoSEQ multiplex PCR; TCRdb lists only in-frame clones, some missing. The sample consists of about 100,000 clones, around 92% of them appearing once. The source material was CD4+ T cells sorted from blood. All receptors come from a human donor in good health.

This clone was observed a few times. The rearrangement links TRBV28 to TRBJ2-2, with D hard to call. Germline CDR1 and CDR2: MDHEN and SYDVKM. Trimming removed 6 bases from V and 5 bases from J, with 19 bases in between. The CDR3 has 16 residues. The CDR3 spells CASRNLGDLGTGELFF. The CDR3 nucleotides read TGTGCCAGCAGGAACTTGGGTGATTTGGGGACCGGGGAGCTGTTTTTT.

The chain links TRBV28 to TRBJ1-6, with D possibly matching TRBD1 (5 bases). V was clipped by 5 bases and J by 7 bases, with 12 bases between them. The germline V gene has CDR1 MDHEN and CDR2 SYDVKM. There are 14 residues in the CDR3. The CDR3 region is CASSDSIENSPLHF. CDR3 nucleotide sequence: TGTGCCAGCAGTGACAGCATCGAGAATTCACCCCTCCACTTT.

This clone occurred a few times. V usage is TRBV10-3 and J usage is TRBJ2-7; either TRBD1 or TRBD2 may fit D (5 bases each). V was trimmed by 6 bases and J by 3 bases, leaving 15 bases between them. CDR1 is ENHRY, CDR2 SYGVKD, per germline. The CDR3 is 14 residues long. The CDR3, as DNA: TGTGCCATCAGGCTTGGGGGTACTGGCTACGAGCAGTACTTC. This translates into CAIRLGGTGYEQYF.

The chain joins TRBV9 to TRBJ2-2; the D gene is possibly TRBD2 (6 bases). Germline CDR1 reads SGDLS; CDR2 reads YYNGEE. V lost 3 bases and J lost 6, with 9 bases in between. The CDR3 length is 13 residues. The CDR3 DNA follows: TGTGCCAGCAGCGGAGGGGAGGCCGGGGAGCTGTTTTTT. It codes for CASSGGEAGELFF.

This sequence joins TRBV28 and TRBJ1-1; D is undetermined. CDR3 length equals 12 residues. CDR1 and CDR2 from the germline V gene are MDHEN and SYDVKM. V shed 5 bases and J shed 6 bases, with 10 bases lying between them. CDR3 protein: CASSTQPPEAFF. Written as DNA, the CDR3 is TGTGCCAGCAGTACCCAGCCCCCTGAAGCTTTCTTT.

The gene calls are TRBV25-1 and TRBJ2-7, with 7 bases fitting TRBD1. Germline V gives CDR1 MGHDK, CDR2 SYGVNS. V dropped 6 bases and J dropped 6; count of bases not matched to a gene: 8. This CDR3 is 13 amino acids long. The CDR3 sequence: CASSPGQLREQYF. The DNA of the CDR3 is TGTGCCAGCAGCCCGGGACAGTTACGCGAGCAGTACTTC.

The gene calls are TRBV10-3 and TRBJ1-4, with 7 bases matching TRBD1. After removal of 5 bases from V and 6 bases from J, the junction contained 12 bases not matched to a gene. The CDR3 extends over 16 amino acids. Germline V gives CDR1 ENHRY, CDR2 SYGVKD. CDR3 bases: TGTGCCATCAGTCCGACCCCGGACAGGCAGGATGAAAAACTGTTTTTT. It is translated as CAISPTPDRQDEKLFF.

This clone turned up a few times. This sequence joins TRBV7-2 and TRBJ1-6, with D unresolved. The CDR3 is 11 amino acids. The V end was cut by 3 bases, the J end by 7 bases, with 1 base between. Germline loops: CDR1 SGHTA, CDR2 FQGNSA. CDR3 sequence: CASSLNSPLHF. In DNA form, the CDR3 reads TGTGCCAGCAGCTTGAATTCACCCCTCCACTTT.

This rearrangement joins TRBV7-9 to TRBJ2-3, with 7 bases fitting TRBD2. Germline lookup yields CDR1 SEHNR and CDR2 FQNEAQ (reference sequence). The J segment lost 1 base and the V segment lost 7 bases, leaving 5 bases of the junction unmatched. There are 14 residues in the CDR3. For the CDR3, the DNA is TGTGCCAGCACGCCCCTAGCGGGCACAGATACGCAGTATTTT. Residues: CASTPLAGTDTQYF.

This clone was observed a few times. The chain links TRBV10-3 to TRBJ1-2, with unresolved D. CDR1 and CDR2 from the germline V gene are ENHRY and SYGVKD. This CDR3 comprises 16 residues. The V and J ends lost 3 bases and 7 bases respectively, with 21 bases between them. Here the CDR3 DNA reads TGTGCCATCAGTGATCCAGGACTGTATGACCCTGGTGGCTACACCTTC. This gives the protein CAISDPGLYDPGGYTF.

This clone has just a few counts. V usage is TRBV6-1 and J usage is TRBJ1-1, with a tentative D call TRBD1 (5 bases). The CDR3 covers 13 residues. Germline V gene data show CDR1 as MNHNS and CDR2 as SASEGT. V was shortened by 2 bases and J by 6 bases, with 10 bases between the two germline ends. As DNA, the CDR3 is TGTGCCAGCAGTGAATTTTGGGGGGCTGAAGCTTTCTTT. Translating it yields CASSEFWGAEAFF.

The CDR3 DNA follows: TGTGCCAGCTCACCACGTGTACGGGGCCAAGAGACCCAGTACTTC. Protein sequence: CASSPRVRGQETQYF. The chain employs TRBV18 and TRBJ2-5, with D perhaps matching TRBD2 (5 bases). V lost 1 base and J lost 1, with 10 bases in between. The CDR3 spans 15 residues. In germline, CDR1 is KGHSH, CDR2 LQKENI.

CDR3 DNA: TGTGCCAGTAGTGCGACAGGTTACTCCTACGAGCAGTACTTC. Translation gives CASSATGYSYEQYF. The rearrangement links TRBV19 to TRBJ2-7; TRBD1 is a possible D gene (6 bases). The CDR3 is 14 amino acids. Deletions cut 5 bases from V and 0 bases from J, with 11 bases between. Germline loops: CDR1 LNHDA, CDR2 SQIVND (reference sequence).

V and J are TRBV6-1 and TRBJ1-1; a possible D gene is TRBD1 (5 bases). The length of the CDR3 is 14 residues. Between the trimmed V and J ends, which lost 3 bases and 11 bases, there was a span of 19 bases. Per the germline V gene, CDR1 is MNHNS and CDR2 is SASEGT. The CDR3 nucleotides are TGTGCCAGCAGTGATCAGACAGTCCTCCCTGGGGCTTTCTTT. Protein: CASSDQTVLPGAFF.

The V call is TRBV6-1, the J call TRBJ1-2; maybe TRBD1 (6 bases). This CDR3 region has 14 residues. Germline CDR1 is MNHNS and CDR2 is SASEGT. V lost 7 bases and J 4 bases, leaving 16 bases between the germline ends. CDR3 sequence: CASIPGQALYGYTF. In nucleotides, the CDR3 is TGTGCCAGCATTCCGGGACAAGCCCTCTATGGCTACACCTTC.

This sequence joins TRBV7-9 and TRBJ1-3, with TRBD1 identical over 7 bases. CDR1 and CDR2 (germline): SEHNR, FQNEAQ (reference sequence). This CDR3 is 15 amino acids long. J gave up 1 base and V 1 base, and 1 base lay outside the gene matches. The CDR3 here is CASSLVQGSGNTIYF. The CDR3 DNA sequence: TGTGCCAGCAGCTTAGTACAGGGGTCTGGAAACACCATATATTTT.

This clone appeared a few times. The gene calls are TRBV30 and TRBJ1-3; TRBD1 matches at 7 bases. The germline V gene encodes CDR1 GTSNPN and CDR2 SVGIG (reference sequence). V dropped 5 bases and J dropped 7; count of bases not matched to a gene: 5. The CDR3 has 12 residues. CDR3 in amino acids: CAWGTGANTIYF. DNA for the CDR3: TGTGCCTGGGGAACAGGGGCTAACACCATATATTTT.

This chain connects TRBV5-4 to TRBJ2-5, with D possibly matching TRBD2 (5 bases). CDR1 is SGHNT, CDR2 YYREEE, per germline (reference sequence). V shed 3 bases and J shed 9 bases, with 24 bases lying between them. The CDR3 runs to 16 residues. CDR3 amino acids: CASSSKTEASFRAQYF. For the CDR3, the DNA is TGTGCCAGCAGCTCAAAGACGGAGGCCTCCTTTCGGGCCCAGTACTTC.

The V and J genes are TRBV9 and TRBJ2-7; D is uncertain. Germline V gene data show CDR1 as SGDLS and CDR2 as YYNGEE. Trimming left V 0 bases short and J 0 bases short, with 10 bases between. The CDR3 extends over 15 amino acids. CDR3: CASSVAPGPSYEQYF. The CDR3 DNA is TGTGCCAGCAGCGTAGCCCCAGGACCCTCCTACGAGCAGTACTTC.

The V call is TRBV19, the J call TRBJ2-1, with a possible D match to TRBD1 (7 bases). The germline V gene encodes CDR1 LNHDA and CDR2 SQIVND (reference sequence). V shed 5 bases and J shed 7 bases, with 24 bases lying between them. CDR3 size: 17 residues. The CDR3 is CASSAGTAGPGRNEQFF. In DNA form, the CDR3 reads TGTGCCAGTAGTGCCGGGACAGCGGGCCCGGGCCGTAATGAGCAGTTCTTC. The full variable domain, with the rest looked up from reference TRBV19 and TRBJ2-1, is DGGITQSPKYLFRKEGQNVTLSCEQNLNHDAMYWYRQDPGQGLRLIYYSQIVNDFQKGDIAEGYSVSREKKESFPLTVTSAQKNPTAFYLCASSAGTAGPGRNEQFFGPGTRLTVL.